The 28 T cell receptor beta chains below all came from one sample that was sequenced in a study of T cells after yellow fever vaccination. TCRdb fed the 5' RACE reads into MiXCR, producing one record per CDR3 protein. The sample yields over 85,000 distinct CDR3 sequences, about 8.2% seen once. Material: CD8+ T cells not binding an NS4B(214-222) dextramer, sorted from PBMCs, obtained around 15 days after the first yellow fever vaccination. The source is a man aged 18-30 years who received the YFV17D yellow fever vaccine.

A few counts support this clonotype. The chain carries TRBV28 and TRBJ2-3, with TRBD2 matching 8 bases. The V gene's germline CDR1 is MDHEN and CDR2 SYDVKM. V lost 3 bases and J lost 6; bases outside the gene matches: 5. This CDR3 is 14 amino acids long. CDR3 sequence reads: CASSFFGGADTQYF. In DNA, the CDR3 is TGTGCCAGCAGTTTCTTCGGGGGGGCGGATACGCAGTATTTT.

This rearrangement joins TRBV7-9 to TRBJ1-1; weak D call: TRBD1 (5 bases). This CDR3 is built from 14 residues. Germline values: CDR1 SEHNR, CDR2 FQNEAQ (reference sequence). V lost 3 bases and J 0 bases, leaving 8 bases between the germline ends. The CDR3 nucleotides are TGTGCCAGCAGCTTTTGGGGGGTGAACACTGAAGCTTTCTTT. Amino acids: CASSFWGVNTEAFF.

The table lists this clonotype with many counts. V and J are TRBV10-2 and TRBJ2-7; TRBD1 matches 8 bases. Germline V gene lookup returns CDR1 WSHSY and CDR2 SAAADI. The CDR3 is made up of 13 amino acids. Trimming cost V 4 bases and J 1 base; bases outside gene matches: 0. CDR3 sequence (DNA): TGCGCCAGCAGTGGGGACAGGTCCTACGAGCAGTACTTC. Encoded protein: CASSGDRSYEQYF.

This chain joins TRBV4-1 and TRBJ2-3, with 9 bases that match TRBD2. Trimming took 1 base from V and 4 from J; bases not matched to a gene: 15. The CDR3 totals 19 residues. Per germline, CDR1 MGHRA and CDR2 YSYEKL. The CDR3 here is CASSQVWPSLAGHADTQYF. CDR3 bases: TGCGCCAGCAGCCAAGTCTGGCCCTCCCTAGCGGGGCATGCAGATACGCAGTATTTT.

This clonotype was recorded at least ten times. The CDR3 coding sequence is TGTGCCAGCACAGGGCTGAACACTGAAGCTTTCTTT. It codes for CASTGLNTEAFF. The V gene is TRBV5-6, the J gene TRBJ1-1; a possible D gene is TRBD1 (5 bases). CDR3 size: 12 residues. Looked up from germline, CDR1 is SGHDT and CDR2 is YYEEEE. V lost 6 bases to trimming and J lost 0 bases, with 6 bases between them.

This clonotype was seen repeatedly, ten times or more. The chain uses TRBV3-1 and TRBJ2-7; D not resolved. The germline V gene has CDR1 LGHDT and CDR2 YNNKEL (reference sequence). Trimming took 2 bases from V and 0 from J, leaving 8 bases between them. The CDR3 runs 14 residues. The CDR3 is CASSQTPSSYEQYV. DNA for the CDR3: TGTGCCAGCAGCCAAACCCCGAGCTCCTACGAGCAGTACGTC.

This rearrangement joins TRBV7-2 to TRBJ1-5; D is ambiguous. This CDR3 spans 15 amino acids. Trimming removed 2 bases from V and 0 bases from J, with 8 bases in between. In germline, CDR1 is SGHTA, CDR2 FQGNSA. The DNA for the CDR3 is TGTGCCAGCAGCTTAAGACACCCTAGCAATCAGCCCCAGCATTTT. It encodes CASSLRHPSNQPQHF.

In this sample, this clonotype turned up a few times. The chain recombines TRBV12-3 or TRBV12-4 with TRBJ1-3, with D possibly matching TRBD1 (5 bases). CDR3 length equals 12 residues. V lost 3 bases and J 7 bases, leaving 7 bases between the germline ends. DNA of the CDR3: TGTGCCAGCAGTTTTAGGGGTAACACCATATATTTT. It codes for CASSFRGNTIYF.

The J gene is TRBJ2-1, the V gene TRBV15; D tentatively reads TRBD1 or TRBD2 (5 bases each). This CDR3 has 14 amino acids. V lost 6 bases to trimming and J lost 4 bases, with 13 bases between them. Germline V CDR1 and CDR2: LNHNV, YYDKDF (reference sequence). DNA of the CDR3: TGTGCCACCAGTCCGAGGGACGGATACAATGAGCAGTTCTTC. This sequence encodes CATSPRDGYNEQFF.

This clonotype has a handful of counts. The CDR3 loop reads CASSYRQGIEQYV. CDR3 bases: TGTGCCAGCAGTTACCGACAGGGAATCGAGCAGTACGTC. V is TRBV6-2 or TRBV6-3 and J is TRBJ2-7; 7 nucleotides align to TRBD1. This CDR3 is built from 13 residues. The V and J ends lost 2 bases and 6 bases, in that order; junction bases with no gene match: 4. Germline CDR1 and CDR2: MNHEY and SVGEGT.

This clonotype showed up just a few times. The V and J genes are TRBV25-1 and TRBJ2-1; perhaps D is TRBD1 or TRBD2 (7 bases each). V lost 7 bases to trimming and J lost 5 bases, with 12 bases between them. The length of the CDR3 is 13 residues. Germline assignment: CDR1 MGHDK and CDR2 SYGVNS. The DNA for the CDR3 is TGTGCCAGCAATCAGGGGGGGAACAATGAGCAGTTCTTC. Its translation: CASNQGGNNEQFF.

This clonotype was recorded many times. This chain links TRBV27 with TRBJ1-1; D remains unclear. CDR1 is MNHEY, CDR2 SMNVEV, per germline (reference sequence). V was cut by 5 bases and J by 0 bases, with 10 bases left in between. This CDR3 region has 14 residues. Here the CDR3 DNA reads TGTGCCAGCAGTCCAGGAGTCGTGAACACTGAAGCTTTCTTT. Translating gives CASSPGVVNTEAFF.

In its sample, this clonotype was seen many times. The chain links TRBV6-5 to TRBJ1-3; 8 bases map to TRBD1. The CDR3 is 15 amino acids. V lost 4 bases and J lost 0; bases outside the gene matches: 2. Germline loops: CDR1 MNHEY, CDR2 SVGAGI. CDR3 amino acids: CASSSTGASGNTIYF. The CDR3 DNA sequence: TGTGCCAGCAGTTCGACAGGGGCCTCTGGAAACACCATATATTTT.

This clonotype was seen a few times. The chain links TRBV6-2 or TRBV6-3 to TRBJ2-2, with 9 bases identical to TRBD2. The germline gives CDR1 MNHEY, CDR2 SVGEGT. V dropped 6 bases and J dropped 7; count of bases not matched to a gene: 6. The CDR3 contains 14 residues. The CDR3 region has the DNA TGTGCCAGCAGCCTTAGCGGGGGTGACGGGGAGCTGTTTTTT. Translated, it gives CASSLSGGDGELFF.

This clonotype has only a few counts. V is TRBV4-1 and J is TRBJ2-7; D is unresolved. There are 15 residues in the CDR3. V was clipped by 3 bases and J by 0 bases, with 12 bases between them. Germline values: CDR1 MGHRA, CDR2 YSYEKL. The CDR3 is CASSQHWTGSYEQYF. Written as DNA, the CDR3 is TGCGCCAGCAGCCAGCACTGGACGGGCTCCTACGAGCAGTACTTC.

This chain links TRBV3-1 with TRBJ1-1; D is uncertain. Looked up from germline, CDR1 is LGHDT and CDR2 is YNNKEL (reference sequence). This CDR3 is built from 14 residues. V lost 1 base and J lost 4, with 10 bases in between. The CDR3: CASSQVTTGTEAFF. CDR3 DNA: TGTGCCAGCAGCCAAGTGACAACGGGCACTGAAGCTTTCTTT.

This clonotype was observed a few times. In DNA form, the CDR3 reads TGCAGTGCTAGAGATCCCCCGGGAGGGGTATCAGATACGCAGTATTTT. This encodes CSARDPPGGVSDTQYF. V and J are TRBV20-1 and TRBJ2-3; 8 nucleotides line up with TRBD2. V was clipped by 0 bases and J by 4 bases; unmatched bases: 9. The CDR3 runs 16 residues. Per the germline V gene, CDR1 is DFQATT and CDR2 is SNEGSKA (reference sequence).

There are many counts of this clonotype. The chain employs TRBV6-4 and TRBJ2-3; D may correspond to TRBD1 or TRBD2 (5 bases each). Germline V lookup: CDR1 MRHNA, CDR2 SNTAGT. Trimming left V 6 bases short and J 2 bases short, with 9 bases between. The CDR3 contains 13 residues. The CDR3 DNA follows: TGTGCCAGCAGCACGGGGCCCACAGATACGCAGTATTTT. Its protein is CASSTGPTDTQYF.

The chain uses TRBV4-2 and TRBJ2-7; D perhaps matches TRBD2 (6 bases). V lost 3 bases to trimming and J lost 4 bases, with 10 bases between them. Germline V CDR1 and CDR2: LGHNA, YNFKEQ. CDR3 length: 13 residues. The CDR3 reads CASSQGTLYEQYF. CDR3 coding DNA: TGTGCCAGCAGCCAGGGGACTCTATACGAGCAGTACTTC.

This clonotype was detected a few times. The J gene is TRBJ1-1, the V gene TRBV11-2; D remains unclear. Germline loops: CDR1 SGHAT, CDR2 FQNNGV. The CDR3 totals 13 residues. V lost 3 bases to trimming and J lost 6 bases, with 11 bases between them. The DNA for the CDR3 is TGTGCCAGCAGCTTTAACCCTTCCGCTGAAGCTTTCTTT. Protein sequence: CASSFNPSAEAFF.

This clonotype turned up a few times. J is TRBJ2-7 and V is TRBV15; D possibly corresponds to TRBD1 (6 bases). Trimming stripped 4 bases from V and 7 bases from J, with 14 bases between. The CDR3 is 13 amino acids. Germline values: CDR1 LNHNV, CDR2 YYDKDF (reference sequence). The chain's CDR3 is CATSKKTGPEQYV. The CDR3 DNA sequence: TGTGCCACCAGCAAGAAGACAGGACCTGAGCAGTACGTC.

This CDR3 is CASSLGTSGGVRNEQFF. The CDR3 nucleotides are TGTGCCAGCAGCCTAGGGACTAGCGGGGGGGTGCGCAATGAGCAGTTCTTC. The V and J genes are TRBV7-2 and TRBJ2-1; 16 bases fit TRBD2. Germline CDR1 reads SGHTA; CDR2 reads FQGNSA. Trimming removed 5 bases from V and 6 bases from J; junction bases left unmatched: 7. The CDR3 loop spans 17 amino acids.

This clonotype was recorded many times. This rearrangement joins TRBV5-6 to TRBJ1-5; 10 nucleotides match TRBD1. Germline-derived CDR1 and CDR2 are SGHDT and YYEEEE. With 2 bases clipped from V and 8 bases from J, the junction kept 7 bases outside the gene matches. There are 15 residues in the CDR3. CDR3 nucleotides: TGTGCCAGCAGCTTCGCGGGACAGGGGATGAAGCCCCAGCATTTT. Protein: CASSFAGQGMKPQHF.

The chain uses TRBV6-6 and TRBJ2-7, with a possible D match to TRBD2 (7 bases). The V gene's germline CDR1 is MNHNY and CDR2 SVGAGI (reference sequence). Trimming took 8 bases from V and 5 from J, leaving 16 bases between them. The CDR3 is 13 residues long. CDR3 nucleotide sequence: TGTGCCAGCGGGGGGGACAAAAAGGACGAGCAGTACTTC. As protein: CASGGDKKDEQYF.

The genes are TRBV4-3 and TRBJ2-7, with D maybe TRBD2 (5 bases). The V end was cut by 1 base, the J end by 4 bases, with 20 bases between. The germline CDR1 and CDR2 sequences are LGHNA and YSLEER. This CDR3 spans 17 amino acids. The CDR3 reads CASSQATDAGIFYEQYF. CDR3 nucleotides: TGCGCCAGCAGCCAAGCGACGGACGCGGGCATCTTTTACGAGCAGTACTTC.

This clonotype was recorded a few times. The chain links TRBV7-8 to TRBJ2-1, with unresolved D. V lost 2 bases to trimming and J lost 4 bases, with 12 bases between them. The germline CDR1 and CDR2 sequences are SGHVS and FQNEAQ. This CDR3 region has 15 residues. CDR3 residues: CASSLSAGLYNEQFF. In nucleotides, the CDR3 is TGTGCCAGCAGCTTAAGCGCAGGTTTATACAATGAGCAGTTCTTC.

For the CDR3, the DNA is TGTGCCAGCAGCACGGGACTAGCCCTCAATGAGCAGTTCTTC. Translated, it gives CASSTGLALNEQFF. This chain connects TRBV7-2 to TRBJ2-1; 9 positions agree with TRBD2. The ends lost 5 bases at V and 6 bases at J; junction bases unmatched: 5. The CDR3 covers 14 residues. Germline CDR1 SGHTA, CDR2 FQGNSA.

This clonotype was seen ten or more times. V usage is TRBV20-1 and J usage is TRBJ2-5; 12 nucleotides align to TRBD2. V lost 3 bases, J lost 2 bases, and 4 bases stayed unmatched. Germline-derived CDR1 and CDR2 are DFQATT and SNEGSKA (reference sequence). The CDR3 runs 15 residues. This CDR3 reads CSARLTSGGQETQYF. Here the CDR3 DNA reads TGCAGTGCTAGGTTGACTAGCGGGGGACAAGAGACCCAGTACTTC.